The 11 T cell receptor beta chains below were found in one sample sequenced in a study of blood T cell repertoires in COVID-19. Only in-frame clones appear in the TCRdb table, and some are missing; sequencing was by immunoSEQ multiplex PCR. The data show over 95,000 clones, 85% seen once. Sequenced: peripheral blood. The receptors shown here come from a man in his forties with acute or convalescent COVID-19.

This chain joins TRBV21-1 and TRBJ2-7; the table's D gene call, TRBD1, was not cross checked with the DNA. TRBV21-1 is labeled a pseudogene. This CDR3 comprises 19 residues. CDR3 sequence reads: CASSKKSWTVLSPTYEQYF. Written as DNA, the CDR3 is TGTGCCAGCAGCAAAAAATCGTGGACAGTCTTATCCCCTACCTACGAGCAGTACTTC.

The chain couples TRBV5-1 to TRBJ2-3, with D possibly being TRBD2 (7 bases). The CDR3 loop spans 14 amino acids. Germline loops: CDR1 SGHRS, CDR2 YFSETQ. V was pared by 8 bases and J by 5 bases, with 18 bases between. The CDR3 loop is CASGGGAVGDTQYF. The CDR3 bases are TGCGCCAGTGGCGGGGGCGCCGTGGGAGATACGCAGTATTTT.

V usage is TRBV19 and J usage is TRBJ2-7; 9 positions match TRBD2. Germline V gives CDR1 LNHDA, CDR2 SQIVND (reference sequence). With 5 bases clipped from V and 3 bases from J, the junction kept 5 bases outside the gene matches. The CDR3 covers 14 residues. CDR3 sequence reads: CASSGPSGVYEQYF. CDR3 nucleotides: TGTGCCAGTAGTGGACCTAGCGGGGTCTACGAGCAGTACTTC.

In its sample, this clone was seen a few times. V gene TRBV7-9 combines with J gene TRBJ2-2; TRBD1 might be the D (5 bases). Germline assignment: CDR1 SEHNR and CDR2 FQNEAQ (reference sequence). The CDR3 has 14 amino acids. Trimming removed 8 bases at V and 5 bases at J, with 15 bases between. The DNA of the CDR3 is TGTGCCAGCGGCCTGAACAGGCAGACCGGGGAGCTGTTTTTT. It translates to CASGLNRQTGELFF.

V is TRBV9 and J is TRBJ1-4; 11 positions agree with TRBD1. Germline V CDR1 and CDR2: SGDLS, YYNGEE. The CDR3 loop spans 15 amino acids. V lost 3 bases and J lost 8; bases outside the gene matches: 6. Here the CDR3 reads CASSDSGTGGEKLFF. Written as DNA, the CDR3 is TGTGCCAGCAGCGATTCCGGGACAGGGGGGGAAAAACTGTTTTTT.

The chain joins TRBV7-3 to TRBJ2-3; TRBD2 matches at 15 bases. CDR3 length: 15 amino acids. V lost 5 bases to trimming and J lost 6 bases; unmatched junction nucleotides: 3. CDR1 is SGHTA and CDR2 is FQGTGA in the germline V gene. The CDR3, as DNA: TGTGCCAGCAGCCCCGGGACTAGCGGGGGGGATACGCAGTATTTT. It yields the protein CASSPGTSGGDTQYF.

V gene TRBV5-1 combines with J gene TRBJ2-3; D is undetermined. Trimming stripped 0 bases from V and 1 base from J, with 6 bases between. The CDR3 runs 14 residues. Germline CDR1 and CDR2: SGHRS and YFSETQ. The CDR3 here is CASSLGAGTDTQYF. As DNA, the CDR3 is TGCGCCAGCAGCTTGGGGGCCGGCACAGATACGCAGTATTTT. Supplemented by reference TRBV5-1 and TRBJ2-3, the full variable domain reads KAGVTQTPRYLIKTRGQQVTLSCSPISGHRSVSWYQQTPGQGLQFLFEYFSETQRNKGNFPGRFSGRQFSNSRSEMNVSTLELGDSALYLCASSLGAGTDTQYFGPGTRLTVL.

The V gene is TRBV24-1, the J gene TRBJ1-4; 10 nucleotides align to TRBD1. This CDR3 region has 16 residues. CDR1 and CDR2 (germline): KGHDR, SFDVKD. The junction had 3 bases not matched to a gene; V was cut back by 1 base and J by 5 bases. The CDR3 DNA reads as TGTGCCACCAGTGATTTCCGGACAGGGGGGAATGAAAAACTGTTTTTT. Amino acids: CATSDFRTGGNEKLFF.

The V call is TRBV5-6, the J call TRBJ2-5; 9 bases align to TRBD1. Germline loops: CDR1 SGHDT, CDR2 YYEEEE. This CDR3 spans 14 amino acids. V dropped 4 bases and J dropped 5; count of bases not matched to a gene: 6. CDR3 nucleotide sequence: TGTGCCAGCAGCGGGGACAGGGTTGGGGAGACCCAGTACTTC. Its protein is CASSGDRVGETQYF.

The gene calls are TRBV6-1 and TRBJ2-7; 7 bases agree with TRBD1. The CDR3 is 16 residues long. CDR1 and CDR2 (germline): MNHNS, SASEGT. V shed 0 bases, J shed 2 bases, and the junction held 7 bases outside the gene matches. The CDR3 here is CASSEAGQYLTYEQYF. The CDR3 DNA is TGTGCCAGCAGTGAAGCGGGACAGTATCTAACCTACGAGCAGTACTTC.

The V and J genes are TRBV10-3 and TRBJ1-2; perhaps TRBD1 as D (6 bases). Trimming removed 8 bases from V and 5 bases from J, with 18 bases in between. CDR1 is ENHRY, CDR2 SYGVKD, per germline. This CDR3 spans 14 amino acids. The CDR3 reads CAILQEGGTYGYTF. The CDR3 nucleotides are TGTGCCATCTTACAGGAGGGGGGGACTTATGGCTACACCTTC.